This entry concerns a single T cell receptor (beta chain). This sample stems from a study of shared clonotypes between healthy human individuals. V was cut by 5 bases and J by 3 bases, with 16 bases left in between. The CDR3 is 15 residues long. Germline V gene data show CDR1 as LNHDA and CDR2 as SQIVND (reference sequence). Repertoires were generated with immunoSEQ multiplex PCR, while TCRdb's copy carries only in-frame clones and drops some. The repertoire holds around 2.1 million clones, with approximately 96% as singletons. The material sequenced was naive CD4+ T cells sorted from blood. Subset noted: CD45RA+ positively selected. The TCR sequence derives from a man younger than 35 in good health. This chain links TRBV19 with TRBJ1-1; D might be TRBD1 (5 bases). The CDR3 nucleotides are TGTGCCAGTAGTGTGCTTCTTGGACAATACACTGAAGCTTTCTTT. Residues: CASSVLLGQYTEAFF. Using reference TRBV19 and TRBJ1-1 for the parts outside the CDR3, the full variable domain is DGGITQSPKYLFRKEGQNVTLSCEQNLNHDAMYWYRQDPGQGLRLIYYSQIVNDFQKGDIAEGYSVSREKKESFPLTVTSAQKNPTAFYLCASSVLLGQYTEAFFGQGTRLTVV.